This is a list of T cell receptor beta chains from one sample in a study of T-cell reconstitution after alpha-beta-depleted transplantation in children. In TCRdb, the PCR reads were re-called with MiXCR into one record per CDR3 protein. The sample carries about 440,000 distinct CDR3 sequences, roughly two fifths recorded once. This material consisted of PBMCs, taken before TCRalphabeta/CD19-depleted stem cell transplant. Receptors originate from a girl aged 2 to 10 with aplastic anemia, due to receive a stem cell transplant. The CDR3 runs from the conserved cysteine through the conserved F or W. D genes are given only for firm matches.

NA,TRBV7-2,15,CASSLGPSSGNTIYF
NA,TRBV29-1,14,CSVEDPPAGGELFF
TRBD2,TRBV5-1,14,CASFETSGTGELFF
NA,TRBV6-1,14,CASSALSEREKLFF
NA,TRBV5-5,15,CASSLQDSGANVLTF
TRBD1,TRBV6-5,14,CASSYGDSENIQYF
NA,TRBV29-1,15,CSVGSRGRHTDTQYF
NA,TRBV6-1,13,CASRAGNEDEQYF
NA,TRBV5-6,14,CASSLVGYSGELFF
TRBD2,TRBV5-4,15,CASSLERERVGELFF
NA,TRBV11-2,14,CASSLGGNSYEQYF
NA,TRBV20-1,14,CSARDRQGGEKLFF
NA,TRBV20-1,12,CSALPDSYEQYF
NA,TRBV4-1,14,CASSHGQGIQPQHF
NA,TRBV12-3/TRBV12-4,16,CASSAIGTSKPQPQHF
NA,TRBV28,14,CASILRQLQETQYF
TRBD2,TRBV14,13,CASSQGLSSEQFF
TRBD2,TRBV15,17,CATSRDLFGLAVYEQYF
NA,TRBV5-1,14,CASSFKDSSYEQYF
NA,TRBV7-2,12,CASSLLRAEQYF
NA,TRBV5-1,16,CASSLVGAPNTGELFF
NA,TRBV4-2,14,CASSDQRTQETQYF
NA,TRBV7-9,15,CASSSQPDRPYEQYF
TRBD1,TRBV5-1,16,CASRTGVSLSYNEQFF
NA,TRBV30,12,CAWSEDGYGYTF
NA,TRBV7-9,14,CASSDGDTLGEQYF
TRBD2,TRBV7-3,19,CASSLNGGGLGLAKNIQYF
TRBD2,TRBV14,17,CASSQGSTSGIDNEQFF
TRBD1,TRBV29-1,13,CSVWDRDAYEQYF
NA,TRBV27,11,CASSNYNEQFF
TRBD2,TRBV4-2,16,CASSQDPSGRADTQYF
NA,TRBV9,17,CASSVKGTGTSTDTQYF
NA,TRBV12-3/TRBV12-4,15,CASSSGAFTYNEQFF
TRBD2,TRBV5-1,14,CASSLVGRADTQYF
NA,TRBV5-1,14,CASRRTTAHNEQFF
NA,TRBV30,13,CAWRGSWDQPQHF
TRBD2,TRBV5-1,15,CASSLDISLAGEVYF
NA,TRBV20-1,13,CSAKGTENTEAFF
NA,TRBV12-3/TRBV12-4,11,CASQSTGELFF
TRBD2,TRBV12-3/TRBV12-4,14,CASRAGTSYVEQFF
TRBD2,TRBV5-1,16,CASSTRTSGFTDTQYF
NA,TRBV5-1,15,CASSLGGKIPETQYF
NA,TRBV7-9,14,CASSLEPTSTEAFF
NA,TRBV7-3,15,CASSLERVLTGELFF
NA,TRBV28,14,CASSFQMEGYEQYF
NA,TRBV29-1,14,CSVAVTGRPYEQYF
NA,TRBV5-4,13,CASARGALNEQFF
TRBD1,TRBV12-3/TRBV12-4,15,CASSRPQGPSSPLHF
NA,TRBV5-6,15,CASSLMASGPDTQHF
NA,TRBV5-4,19,CASSLVDTRWGLDYNEQFF
TRBD2,TRBV29-1,12,CSASGGPNEQFF
NA,TRBV10-3,11,CAISEANEQFF
NA,TRBV4-1,15,CASTLAWRGSGEQYF
NA,TRBV5-4,12,CASSSRGNEQFF
NA,TRBV6-1,11,CASSEVGGYTF